This T cell receptor (beta chain) came from a study of blood T cell repertoires in COVID-19. Study-wide context: Sources were T cells, B-cell-depleted T cells, or PBMCs; the material itself was cDNA or gDNA.

Germline CDR1 reads LGHDT; CDR2 reads YNNKEL (reference sequence). CDR3 length: 17 amino acids. The V and J ends lost 8 bases and 0 bases respectively, with 22 bases between them. Data came from immunoSEQ multiplex PCR; TCRdb stores just in-frame clones and leaves some out. The data contain 90,000 to 100,000 clones, over 70% of them singletons. The chain links TRBV3-1 (or the pseudogene TRBV3-2) to TRBJ1-2; D may be TRBD1 (5 bases). This receptor was taken from an elderly woman with acute or convalescent COVID-19. The sample comprised peripheral blood. Here the CDR3 reads CASAPQGREGSNYGYTF. The CDR3 bases are TGTGCCAGCGCCCCCCAGGGCAGGGAAGGTTCTAACTATGGCTACACCTTC.